The sequence of this TCR beta chain was determined in a study of blood T cell repertoires in COVID-19. Across the whole study: Material from acute and convalescent COVID-19 was sourced from the United States, Italy and Spain. PBMCs, B-cell-depleted T cells, or T cells provided the cDNA or gDNA that made up the material.

Original analysis: Nucleated cell counts were estimated from reference gene primer amplification. The method was immunoSEQ multiplex PCR; TCRdb's version includes in-frame clones alone and lacks a portion of them. The D gene and trimming were derived from the DNA, and the V and J assignments and clone size from that table. The profile shows 56,000 or so clones, approximately 80% of them singletons. Germline V gene sequence: CDR1 WSHSY, CDR2 SAAADI. The CDR3 has 15 residues. J lost 6 bases, V lost 3 bases, and 5 bases had no gene match. This clonotype was obtained from a man in his fifties or sixties with acute or convalescent COVID-19. Sequencing was done on a sample of peripheral blood. The chain is built from TRBV10-2 and TRBJ1-4; 9 nucleotides align to TRBD1. CDR3 DNA sequence: TGCGCCAGCAGTGACCCGGGACAGGGAGATGAAAAACTGTTTTTT. Translated, it gives CASSDPGQGDEKLFF.